Shown below are 21 T cell receptor beta chains from a single sample sequenced in a study of T-cell memory formation after mild COVID-19. Each CDR3 protein gets one entry after TCRdb re-called the 5' RACE reads with MiXCR. The sample lists about 350,000 distinct CDR3 sequences; roughly 15% were seen once. The sample consisted of PBMCs or a T cell subset sorted from them (not recorded which). These receptors were obtained from a man between 18 and 29 years old who had mild COVID-19 (a few samples of this study predate the infection). Cell type and time point are not known.

V gene TRBV6-5 combines with J gene TRBJ2-5, with D uncertain. CDR1 and CDR2 (germline): MNHEY, SVGAGI. The CDR3 consists of 15 residues. Trimming cost V 2 bases and J 5 bases, with 15 bases left between them. CDR3 sequence: CASSYGSPTLETQYF. The DNA of the CDR3 is TGTGCCAGCAGTTACGGCAGTCCGACTTTGGAGACCCAGTACTTC.

This clonotype was seen a handful of times. V is TRBV12-3 or TRBV12-4 and J is TRBJ2-1; D may be TRBD1 (5 bases). Trimming stripped 4 bases from V and 3 bases from J, with 7 bases between. The CDR3 runs to 13 residues. CDR3 in DNA: TGTGCCAGCAGTTCTGGACACTACAATGAGCAGTTCTTC. Translated: CASSSGHYNEQFF.

The chain carries TRBV5-1 and TRBJ2-2; D tentatively fits TRBD1 or TRBD2 (5 bases each). Germline V gene lookup returns CDR1 SGHRS and CDR2 YFSETQ. V lost 3 bases, J lost 0 bases, and 12 bases lay in between. The CDR3 has 16 amino acids. Written as DNA, the CDR3 is TGCGCCAGCAGCTACACCGGGACGGCGAACACCGGGGAGCTGTTTTTT. This translates into CASSYTGTANTGELFF. The full variable domain, rest sourced from reference TRBV5-1 and TRBJ2-2, is KAGVTQTPRYLIKTRGQQVTLSCSPISGHRSVSWYQQTPGQGLQFLFEYFSETQRNKGNFPGRFSGRQFSNSRSEMNVSTLELGDSALYLCASSYTGTANTGELFFGEGSRLTVL.

This clonotype appeared a few times. This rearrangement joins TRBV18 to TRBJ1-6, with D hard to call. Germline values: CDR1 KGHSH, CDR2 LQKENI. The CDR3 spans 13 residues. V was clipped by 6 bases and J by 9 bases, with 12 bases between them. CDR3 nucleotides: TGTGCCAGCTCCGTAGGTGCGGTTTCACCCCTCCACTTT. It codes for CASSVGAVSPLHF.

With respect to this clonotype: A much larger clone sits a single nucleotide away, making a read error possible. The chain has TRBV5-1 and TRBJ1-4, with D hard to call. Trimming cost V 1 base and J 8 bases, with 21 bases left between them. This CDR3 contains 17 residues. Germline-derived CDR1 and CDR2 are SGHRS and YFSETQ. The CDR3 region has the DNA TGCGCCAGCAGCTTGTACGTGGCCGGAGGGATGATCGAAAAACTGTTTTTT. Protein sequence: CASSLYVAGGMIEKLFF.

This clonotype was counted ten times or more. The V gene is TRBV7-2, the J gene TRBJ2-2; TRBD1 aligns across 11 bases. Trimming took 5 bases from V and 7 from J; bases not matched to a gene: 9. Looked up from germline, CDR1 is SGHTA and CDR2 is FQGNSA. This CDR3 is 16 amino acids long. Here the CDR3 reads CASSQRTGGSFGELFF. CDR3 coding DNA: TGTGCCAGCAGCCAACGGACAGGGGGCTCTTTCGGGGAGCTGTTTTTT.

The chain uses TRBV5-1 and TRBJ1-6, with TRBD1 matching over 8 bases. The junction had 10 bases not matched to a gene; V was cut back by 4 bases and J by 10 bases. The germline CDR1 and CDR2 sequences are SGHRS and YFSETQ. The CDR3 contains 15 residues. The CDR3 reads CASSDGQGTRSPLHF. The CDR3 DNA is TGCGCCAGCAGCGATGGACAGGGAACAAGATCACCCCTCCACTTT.

In this sample, this clonotype turned up a few times. This chain uses TRBV9 with TRBJ2-7; D remains unclear. The CDR3 is 13 amino acids. The V end lost 2 bases, the J end lost 3 bases, and 9 bases lay between the germline ends. Germline assignment: CDR1 SGDLS and CDR2 YYNGEE. The chain's CDR3 is CASSVQVNYEQYF. CDR3 sequence (DNA): TGTGCCAGCAGCGTGCAGGTGAACTACGAGCAGTACTTC.

This clonotype was counted many times. J is TRBJ2-3 and V is TRBV7-9, with a tentative D call TRBD2 (6 bases). The CDR3 spans 15 residues. Looked up from germline, CDR1 is SEHNR and CDR2 is FQNEAQ (reference sequence). Trimming shortened V by 5 bases and J by 5 bases, and 17 bases separated the two germline ends. The CDR3 region is CASSPRGAKKDTQYF. The CDR3 nucleotides are TGTGCCAGCAGCCCACGCGGGGCCAAGAAAGATACGCAGTATTTT.

The V and J genes are TRBV11-2 and TRBJ2-3; D is possibly TRBD1 (6 bases). V gave up 3 bases and J gave up 7 bases, with 14 bases separating them. The germline gives CDR1 SGHAT, CDR2 FQNNGV. CDR3 length: 14 amino acids. CDR3 sequence: CASSFLPQGYTQYF. The CDR3 nucleotides are TGTGCCAGCAGCTTCCTACCTCAGGGGTATACGCAGTATTTT.

A few counts support this clonotype. The V call is TRBV6-2 or TRBV6-3, the J call TRBJ2-7; 7 nucleotides agree with TRBD1. CDR3 size: 12 residues. Germline V gives CDR1 MNHEY, CDR2 SVGEGT. Trimming removed 9 bases from V and 3 bases from J; junction bases left unmatched: 5. The CDR3 reads CASRDSYYEQYV. CDR3 DNA: TGTGCCAGTCGGGACAGCTACTACGAGCAGTACGTC.

V usage is TRBV9 and J usage is TRBJ2-1; D is perhaps TRBD2 (6 bases). CDR1 is SGDLS and CDR2 is YYNGEE in the germline V gene. The V gene lost 2 bases and the J gene lost 4 bases, with 10 bases spanning the gap. The CDR3 has 14 residues. Here the CDR3 reads CASSVGGAYNEQFF. CDR3 bases: TGTGCCAGCAGCGTGGGCGGGGCGTACAATGAGCAGTTCTTC.

The chain couples TRBV6-2 or TRBV6-3 to TRBJ2-3, with TRBD2 matching 12 bases. Germline V gene sequence: CDR1 MNHEY, CDR2 SVGEGT. The CDR3 loop spans 20 amino acids. V trimming: 7 bases; J trimming: 8 bases; junction bases outside the gene matches: 25. The CDR3 bases are TGTGCCAGCATCTCATATGGAGCTAGCGGGGGGGCCATAGGAGTCGGTACGCAGTATTTT. The encoded protein is CASISYGASGGAIGVGTQYF.

This clonotype occurred a few times. The chain combines TRBV4-1 with TRBJ1-1; TRBD1 might be the D (5 bases). The CDR3 extends over 15 amino acids. With 5 bases removed from V and 0 bases from J, the gap between germline ends came to 13 bases. Germline values: CDR1 MGHRA, CDR2 YSYEKL. CDR3 sequence (DNA): TGCGCCAGCAGCACCCCCGGGACCCTGAACACTGAAGCTTTCTTT. Protein: CASSTPGTLNTEAFF.

The chain is built from TRBV6-6 and TRBJ1-4; perhaps TRBD1 as D (5 bases). This CDR3 has 16 residues. The V end lost 0 bases, the J end lost 0 bases, and 8 bases lay between the germline ends. The V gene's germline CDR1 is MNHNY and CDR2 SVGAGI (reference sequence). Here the CDR3 DNA reads TGTGCCAGCAGTTACTCGCGGGGCTCAACTAATGAAAAACTGTTTTTT. Translated: CASSYSRGSTNEKLFF.

This clonotype has ten or more counts. The chain recombines TRBV12-3 or TRBV12-4 with TRBJ1-2; weak D call: TRBD1 (5 bases). CDR3 size: 12 residues. Trimming shortened V by 10 bases and J by 4 bases, and 13 bases separated the two germline ends. The CDR3 bases are TGTGCCACTACGGACACCTTCTATGGCTACACCTTC. Translated: CATTDTFYGYTF.

The chain carries TRBV29-1 and TRBJ1-4, with D uncertain. Per germline, CDR1 SQVTM and CDR2 ANQGSEA. The V gene lost 4 bases and the J gene lost 5 bases, with 14 bases spanning the gap. This CDR3 contains 14 residues. CDR3 coding DNA: TGCAGCGTTGGGGTTGGCAGTTTGAATGAAAAACTGTTTTTT. Its translation is CSVGVGSLNEKLFF.

In its sample, this clonotype was seen a few times. The chain recombines TRBV5-1 with TRBJ2-7; D perhaps matches TRBD2 (7 bases). V was pared by 4 bases and J by 5 bases, with 16 bases between. The CDR3 extends over 14 amino acids. Germline CDR1 and CDR2: SGHRS and YFSETQ. Written as DNA, the CDR3 is TGCGCCAGCAGCCCTGGTGGGGGGGCCGACGAGCAGTACGTC. Its translation is CASSPGGGADEQYV.

The chain is built from TRBV15 and TRBJ2-5, with 8 positions matching TRBD1. Germline V gene sequence: CDR1 LNHNV, CDR2 YYDKDF (reference sequence). There are 14 residues in the CDR3. V lost 6 bases and J lost 4; bases outside the gene matches: 7. The CDR3 sequence: CATRDRVFSETQYF. The DNA of the CDR3 is TGTGCCACCAGGGACAGGGTCTTTTCAGAGACCCAGTACTTC.

This chain links TRBV28 with TRBJ2-7; D might be TRBD2 (6 bases). Deletions cut 8 bases from V and 4 bases from J, with 12 bases between. The CDR3 totals 12 residues. Looked up from germline, CDR1 is MDHEN and CDR2 is SYDVKM. The DNA for the CDR3 is TGTGCCAGCGGGCGCGGGGCTTACGAGCAGTACGTC. It yields the protein CASGRGAYEQYV.

This clonotype was detected once. Mismatch with germline at one junction end may stem from a read error. The V call is TRBV6-6, the J call TRBJ1-2; D gene unclear. Per germline, CDR1 MNHNY and CDR2 SVGAGI (reference sequence). This CDR3 is built from 11 residues. DNA of the CDR3: TGTGCCAGCAGTTACGGTGGCACTGGAGATTTC. Translating gives CASSYGGTGDF.